This is a list of T cell receptor beta chains from one sample in a study of T cell responses to AZD1222 COVID-19 vaccine. The data were produced by immunoSEQ multiplex PCR, yet TCRdb's version contains in-frame clones alone and is incomplete. The sample consists of 150,000 to 160,000 clones, 88% of them appearing once. This specimen was peripheral blood, taken on day 0 of AZD1222 vaccination. The receptors were sampled from an adult in good health. The CDR3 runs from the conserved cysteine through the conserved F or W. The D gene is left open where the match is weak. Clone size is not always given. Where it is, it says once, few, many or a class for expanded clones.

>12|TRBV2|.|TRBJ1-3|.
CASSVTGNTIYF
TGTGCCAGCAGTGTAACTGGAAACACCATATATTTT
>14|TRBV19|.|TRBJ1-3|.
CASSDRGRGNTIYF
TGTGCCAGTAGTGACCGGGGGCGCGGAAACACCATATATTTT
>12|TRBV29-1|.|TRBJ1-2|.
CSVEGTATGYTF
TGCAGCGTTGAAGGGACCGCAACCGGCTACACCTTC
>17|TRBV4-3|.|TRBJ1-4|.
CASSQDSPPRYNEKLFF
TGCGCCAGCAGCCAAGATTCCCCGCCTCGTTATAATGAAAAACTGTTTTTT
>13|TRBV12-3/TRBV12-4|TRBD1|TRBJ1-6|.
CASTRGTNSPLHF
TGTGCCAGCACCAGGGGGACGAATTCACCCCTCCACTTT
>13|TRBV7-6|.|TRBJ1-2|.
CASSPGEEYGYTF
TGTGCCAGCAGCCCCGGGGAGGAGTATGGCTACACCTTC
>16|TRBV24-1|TRBD1|TRBJ1-5|.
CAPGGRGGSWNQPQHF
TGTGCCCCCGGGGGCAGGGGGGGGAGTTGGAATCAGCCCCAGCATTTT
>14|TRBV6-5|TRBD1|TRBJ2-5|.
CASSYEKGAATQYF
TGTGCCAGCAGTTACGAGAAGGGGGCCGCTACCCAGTACTTC
>13|TRBV4-3|TRBD2|TRBJ2-1|.
CASSLGLANEQFF
TGCGCCAGCAGCCTTGGACTAGCCAATGAGCAGTTCTTC
>14|TRBV19|.|TRBJ1-2|once
CASNVGERVYGYTF
TGTGCCAGTAACGTAGGCGAAAGAGTTTATGGCTACACCTTC
>14|TRBV28|TRBD1|TRBJ2-2|.
CASSWTGTRRELFF
TGTGCCAGCAGCTGGACAGGTACACGCCGGGAGCTGTTTTTT
>12|TRBV7-6|.|TRBJ2-1|once
CASGPGYNEQFF
TGTGCCAGCGGTCCCGGGTACAATGAGCAGTTCTTC
>12|TRBV6-2/TRBV6-3|.|TRBJ2-7|.
CASSSAELKQYF
TGTGCCAGCAGTTCCGCCGAGTTAAAGCAGTACTTC
>15|TRBV3-1/TRBV3-2|.|TRBJ2-5|.
CASSQDTRNQETQYF
TGTGCCAGCAGCCAAGATACCCGAAACCAAGAGACCCAGTACTTC
>12|TRBV19|TRBD1|TRBJ1-2|.
CASSRQGSGYTF
TGTGCCAGTAGTAGACAGGGGTCTGGCTACACCTTC
>13|TRBV9|TRBD1|TRBJ2-5|.
CASSVTGKETQYF
TGTGCCAGCAGCGTGACAGGGAAGGAGACCCAGTACTTC
>12|TRBV10-3|.|TRBJ1-2|.
CAISSGEYGYTF
TGTGCCATCAGTTCAGGGGAATATGGCTACACCTTC
>14|TRBV2|TRBD1|TRBJ2-5|.
CASSGGTVQETQYF
TGTGCCAGCAGTGGAGGGACAGTCCAAGAGACCCAGTACTTC
>14|TRBV7-6|TRBD1|TRBJ2-5|.
CASSPDRGQETQYF
TGTGCCAGCAGCCCCGACAGGGGGCAAGAGACCCAGTACTTC
>13|TRBV19|.|TRBJ1-5|.
CATYGGFLQPQHF
TGTGCCACCTATGGGGGGTTTCTCCAGCCCCAGCATTTT
>15|TRBV15|.|TRBJ2-5|.
CATSGQPGLQETQYF
TGTGCCACCAGCGGGCAACCTGGGCTCCAAGAGACCCAGTACTTC
>13|TRBV24-1|.|TRBJ1-1|.
CATSAQGNTEAFF
TGTGCCACCAGTGCGCAGGGGAACACTGAAGCTTTCTTT
>15|TRBV7-2|.|TRBJ2-1|.
CASSLEGRDHNEQFF
TGTGCCAGCAGCTTAGAGGGACGGGATCACAATGAGCAGTTCTTC
>15|TRBV11-3|.|TRBJ2-1|.
CASSSGRDLYNEQFF
TGTGCCAGCAGCTCTGGCCGGGACTTATACAATGAGCAGTTCTTC
>16|TRBV11-2|.|TRBJ1-3|.
CASSSTSPSSGNTIYF
TGTGCCAGCAGCTCAACATCCCCGAGCTCTGGAAACACCATATATTTT
>14|TRBV5-8|TRBD1|TRBJ2-5|once
CASSLVGQGETQYF
TGTGCCAGCAGCTTGGTGGGACAGGGTGAGACCCAGTACTTC
>13|TRBV27|.|TRBJ1-1|.
CANENRENTEAFF
TGTGCCAACGAAAACAGGGAGAACACTGAAGCTTTCTTT
>15|TRBV5-1|TRBD2|TRBJ2-5|.
CASSLGSGGQETQYF
TGCGCCAGCAGCTTGGGTAGCGGGGGCCAAGAGACCCAGTACTTC
>15|TRBV27|.|TRBJ2-7|few
CASSLGGRGSYEQYF
TGTGCCAGCAGTTTAGGGGGCAGGGGAAGCTACGAGCAGTACTTC
>16|TRBV7-2|TRBD1|TRBJ1-5|.
CASSSPGQGGYQPQHF
TGTGCCAGCAGCTCGCCGGGACAGGGAGGGTATCAGCCCCAGCATTTT
>13|TRBV3-1/TRBV3-2|.|TRBJ1-2|.
CASSQVQGDGYTF
TGTGCCAGCAGCCAAGTTCAGGGCGATGGCTACACCTTC
>14|TRBV9|.|TRBJ2-7|.
CASSVVSTSYEQYF
TGTGCCAGCAGCGTGGTTAGCACGTCCTACGAGCAGTACTTC
>13|TRBV29-1|.|TRBJ2-3|.
CSVAWDSTDTQYF
TGCAGCGTTGCATGGGACAGCACAGATACGCAGTATTTT
>17|TRBV18|.|TRBJ1-1|once
CASSPLTIDRPNTEAFF
TGTGCCAGCTCACCACTTACCATAGACAGGCCGAACACTGAAGCTTTCTTT
>13|TRBV5-8|TRBD2|TRBJ2-5|.
CASHKRGQETQYF
TGTGCCAGCCATAAGCGGGGCCAAGAGACCCAGTACTTC
>12|TRBV12-3/TRBV12-4|.|TRBJ1-1|once
CASSRGQGEAFF
TGTGCCAGCAGTCGAGGGCAGGGTGAAGCTTTCTTT
>18|TRBV4-2|TRBD1|TRBJ1-6|.
CASREPGQGISYNSPLHF
TGTGCCAGCAGAGAACCGGGACAGGGTATCTCCTATAATTCACCCCTCCACTTT
>16|TRBV10-1|.|TRBJ2-7|.
CASSESTGSLSYEQYF
TGCGCCAGCAGTGAGTCGACAGGCTCACTCTCCTACGAGCAGTACTTC
>16|TRBV2|.|TRBJ2-5|.
CASSEETGGFQETQYF
TGTGCCAGCAGTGAAGAAACCGGGGGCTTTCAAGAGACCCAGTACTTC
>11|TRBV5-1|.|TRBJ2-5|.
CASSFGETQYF
TGCGCCAGCAGCTTTGGGGAGACCCAGTACTTC
>14|TRBV6-6|.|TRBJ2-7|.
CASSYLVFSYEQYF
TGTGCCAGCAGTTACTTGGTTTTCTCCTACGAGCAGTACTTC
>13|TRBV28|.|TRBJ1-2|.
CASRTQDPGGYTF
TGTGCCAGCAGGACCCAAGACCCGGGGGGCTACACCTTC
>16|TRBV4-3|.|TRBJ1-2|.
CASSQGYAEPNYGYTF
TGCGCCAGCAGCCAAGGATACGCAGAGCCTAACTATGGCTACACCTTC
>14|TRBV7-2|.|TRBJ1-2|.
CASSPSVGNYGYTF
TGTGCCAGCAGCCCATCGGTGGGGAACTATGGCTACACCTTC
>13|TRBV12-3/TRBV12-4|.|TRBJ1-1|.
CASSLWMNTEAFF
TGTGCCAGCAGTTTATGGATGAACACTGAAGCTTTCTTT
>15|TRBV3-1/TRBV3-2|TRBD2|TRBJ2-1|.
CASSATSGGAQKQFF
TGTGCCAGCAGCGCGACTAGCGGGGGGGCCCAGAAGCAGTTCTTC
>12|TRBV7-9|.|TRBJ2-1|few
CASSPLYNEQFF
TGTGCCAGCAGCCCCCTCTACAATGAGCAGTTCTTC
>16|TRBV6-2/TRBV6-3|TRBD2|TRBJ2-2|few
CASSYSGLANTGELFF
TGTGCCAGCAGTTACTCGGGACTAGCAAACACCGGGGAGCTGTTTTTT
>15|TRBV3-1/TRBV3-2|.|TRBJ1-1|once
CASSPAQGEDAEAFF
TGTGCCAGCAGCCCCGCACAAGGGGAGGACGCTGAAGCTTTCTTT
>15|TRBV5-4|TRBD1|TRBJ2-1|once
CASSRGQGKRDEQFF
TGTGCCAGCAGCCGGGGACAGGGGAAGAGGGATGAGCAGTTCTTC
>14|TRBV2|.|TRBJ1-3|.
CASSEEGRGNTIYF
TGTGCCAGCAGTGAAGAGGGGCGAGGAAACACCATATATTTT
>15|TRBV9|TRBD1|TRBJ1-2|few
CASSLGQGENYGYTF
TGTGCCAGCAGTCTTGGACAGGGGGAGAACTATGGCTACACCTTC
>16|TRBV7-2|TRBD1|TRBJ1-3|.
CASSIQGAAVGNTIYF
TGTGCCAGCAGCATACAGGGGGCAGCGGTGGGAAACACCATATATTTT
>15|TRBV4-3|.|TRBJ1-2|once
CASSQVLLAADGYTF
TGCGCCAGCAGCCAAGTCCTCTTGGCTGCAGATGGCTACACCTTC
>15|TRBV7-2|.|TRBJ2-7|.
CASSTSAVGSYEQYF
TGTGCCAGCAGCACCTCTGCGGTAGGCTCCTACGAGCAGTACTTC
>13|TRBV7-3|.|TRBJ1-1|.
CASSLGTRTEAFF
TGTGCCAGCAGCTTAGGGACACGGACTGAAGCTTTCTTT
>15|TRBV2|.|TRBJ2-5|once
CASSESMGNEETQYF
TGTGCCAGCAGTGAAAGCATGGGAAATGAAGAGACCCAGTACTTC
>13|TRBV19|.|TRBJ1-6|few
CASKGSGCSPLHF
TGTGCCAGTAAGGGGTCGGGGTGTTCACCCCTCCACTTT
>12|TRBV12-3/TRBV12-4|.|TRBJ1-6|.
CASSTTGGTLHF
TGTGCCAGCAGCACTACGGGGGGGACCCTCCACTTT